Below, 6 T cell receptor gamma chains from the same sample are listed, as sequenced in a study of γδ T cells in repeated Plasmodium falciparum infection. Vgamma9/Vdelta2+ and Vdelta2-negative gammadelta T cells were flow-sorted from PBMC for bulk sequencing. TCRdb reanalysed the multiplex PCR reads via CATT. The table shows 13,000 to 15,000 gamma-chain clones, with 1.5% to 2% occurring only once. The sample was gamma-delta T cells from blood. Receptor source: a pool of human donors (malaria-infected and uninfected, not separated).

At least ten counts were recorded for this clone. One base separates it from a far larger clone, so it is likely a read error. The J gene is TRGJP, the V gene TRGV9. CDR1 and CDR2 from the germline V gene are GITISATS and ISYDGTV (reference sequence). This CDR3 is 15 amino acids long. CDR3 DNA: TGTGCCTCGTGGGAGGAAGAGTTGGGCAAAAAAATCAAGGTATTT. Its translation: CASWEEELGKKIKVF.

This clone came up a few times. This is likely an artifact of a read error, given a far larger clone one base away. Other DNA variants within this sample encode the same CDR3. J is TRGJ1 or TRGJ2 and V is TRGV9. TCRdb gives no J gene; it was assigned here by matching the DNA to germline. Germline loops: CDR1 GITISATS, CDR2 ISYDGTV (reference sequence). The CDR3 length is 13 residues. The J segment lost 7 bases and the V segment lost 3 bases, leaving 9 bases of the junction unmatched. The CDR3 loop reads CALWEPSYYKKLF. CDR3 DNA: TGTGCCTTGTGGGAGCCTTCTTACTATAAGAAACTCTTT.

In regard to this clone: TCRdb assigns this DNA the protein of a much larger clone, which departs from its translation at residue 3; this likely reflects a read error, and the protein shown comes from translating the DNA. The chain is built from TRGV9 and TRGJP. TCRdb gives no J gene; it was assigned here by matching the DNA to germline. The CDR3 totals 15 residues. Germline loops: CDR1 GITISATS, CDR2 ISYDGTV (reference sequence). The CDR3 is CASWGNELGKKIKVF. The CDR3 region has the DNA TGTGCCTCGTGGGGAAACGAGTTGGGCAAAAAAATCAAGGTATTT.

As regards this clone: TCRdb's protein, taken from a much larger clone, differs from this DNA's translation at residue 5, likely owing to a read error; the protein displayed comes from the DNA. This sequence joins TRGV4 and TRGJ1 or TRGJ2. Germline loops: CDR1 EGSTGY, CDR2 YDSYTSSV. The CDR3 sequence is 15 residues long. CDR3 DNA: TGTGCCACCTGGTATGGGCCTCGTGATTATTATAAGAAACTCTTT. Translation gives CATWYGPRDYYKKLF.

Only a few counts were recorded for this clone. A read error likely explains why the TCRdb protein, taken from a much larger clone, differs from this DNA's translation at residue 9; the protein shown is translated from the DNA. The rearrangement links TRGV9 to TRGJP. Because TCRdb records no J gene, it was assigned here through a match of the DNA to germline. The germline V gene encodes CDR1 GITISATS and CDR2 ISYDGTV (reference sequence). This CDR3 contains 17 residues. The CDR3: CALWEEIQGLGKKIKVF. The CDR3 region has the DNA TGTGCCTTGTGGGAGGAGATACAAGGGTTGGGCAAAAAAATCAAGGTATTT.

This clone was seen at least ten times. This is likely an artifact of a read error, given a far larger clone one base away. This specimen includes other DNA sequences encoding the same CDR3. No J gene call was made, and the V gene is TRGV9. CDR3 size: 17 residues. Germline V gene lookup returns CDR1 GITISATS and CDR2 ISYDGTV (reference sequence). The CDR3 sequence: CALWDQVRELGKKIKVF. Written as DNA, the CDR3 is TGTGCCTTGTGGGACCAGGTGCGAGAGTTGGGCAAAAAAATCAAGGTGTTT.